This T cell receptor (beta chain) was sequenced during a study of blood T cell repertoires in COVID-19. Study at large: In each case, the material was cDNA or gDNA derived from T cells, B-cell-depleted T cells, or PBMCs.

Libraries were prepared by immunoSEQ multiplex PCR; TCRdb keeps only in-frame clonotypes and omits some of them. This sample carries around 450,000 clones, around 91% of them seen once, and the ten largest clones take 0.6%. CDR3 length: 13 amino acids. The ends lost 5 bases at V and 3 bases at J; junction bases unmatched: 3. Germline loops: CDR1 MNHEY, CDR2 SVGAGI. Participants came from roughly 25 US areas, aged roughly 18 to 89 years. In Cohort 3, a recovered donor had either two negative PCRs, clearance, or symptom resolution. V usage is TRBV6-5 and J usage is TRBJ2-7, with 8 nucleotides matching TRBD2. The clonotype originates from a man aged 18 to 35 who had recovered from COVID-19. Material: PBMCs or T cells enriched from blood (not recorded which). The CDR3 coding sequence is TGTGCCAGCAGTCGGGGGGGGAACTACGAGCAGTACTTC. Encoded protein: CASSRGGNYEQYF.